This TCR beta chain was sequenced in a study of lymphopenia after photon versus proton radiotherapy. In germline, CDR1 is LNHDA, CDR2 SQIVND (reference sequence). V was clipped by 3 bases and J by 7 bases, with 16 bases between them. The CDR3 runs 14 residues. Produced via immunoSEQ multiplex PCR; TCRdb's table is partial and in-frame only. The sample lists 50,000 to 60,000 clones; about 92% were seen once. This chain joins TRBV19 and TRBJ2-7, with D perhaps TRBD2 (6 bases). The sequenced sample was peripheral blood, obtained from a patient treated with photon-based radiotherapy. The receptor was isolated from a woman aged 40 to 49 with cholangiocarcinoma. The CDR3 region is CASSIILAAREQYF. CDR3 in DNA: TGTGCCAGTAGTATTATACTAGCAGCCAGAGAGCAGTACTTC.